The text below deals with one T cell receptor beta chain. These data come from a study of control samples from healthy donors and cancer patients. CDR1 and CDR2 (germline): GTSNPN, SVGIG (reference sequence). The germline V and J ends were trimmed by 3 bases and 3 bases, with 9 bases remaining between them. The length of the CDR3 is 12 residues. The method was immunoSEQ multiplex PCR; TCRdb's version includes in-frame clones alone and lacks a portion of them. The sample includes around 130,000 clones, about 90% seen only once; the top ten take almost 40%. The TCR originated in a man aged 50 to 60 in good health. Sequencing was done on a sample of blood. V is TRBV30 and J is TRBJ2-7, with a tentative D call TRBD1 (5 bases). CDR3 DNA: TGTGCCTGGAGAGTTGACAGCTACGAGCAGTACTTC. Protein sequence: CAWRVDSYEQYF.